This T cell receptor (beta chain) originates from a study of PD-L1 blockade in urothelial cancer. Study overall: T cells were recovered from blood samples at a median of roughly 150,000.

Whole-study findings and limits: Patients with below-median pretreatment blood clonality survived longer.

Using immunoSEQ multiplex PCR, the repertoire was profiled, and TCRdb retains in-frame clones only, with some absent. This sample has roughly 76,000 clones, with approximately 89% found just once. Per germline, CDR1 MDHEN and CDR2 SYDVKM. This CDR3 region has 16 residues. Unmatched junction bases numbered 11, after V lost 2 bases and J lost 7 bases. In regard to this clone: Its antigen is not identified.

Time point of the sample: peripheral blood 6 weeks after treatment start. All patients carried locally advanced or metastatic urothelial carcinoma. The sequence was collected from a woman aged 80 or older with urothelial cancer. V is TRBV28 and J is TRBJ1-2, with TRBD1 identical over 9 bases. The sequencing here drew on PBMCs, taken around atezolizumab (anti-PD-L1) treatment. The CDR3 nucleotides are TGTGCCAGCAGTTTAGGGGGTGTGGGGACAGGGTCTGGCTACACCTTC. Encoded protein: CASSLGGVGTGSGYTF.